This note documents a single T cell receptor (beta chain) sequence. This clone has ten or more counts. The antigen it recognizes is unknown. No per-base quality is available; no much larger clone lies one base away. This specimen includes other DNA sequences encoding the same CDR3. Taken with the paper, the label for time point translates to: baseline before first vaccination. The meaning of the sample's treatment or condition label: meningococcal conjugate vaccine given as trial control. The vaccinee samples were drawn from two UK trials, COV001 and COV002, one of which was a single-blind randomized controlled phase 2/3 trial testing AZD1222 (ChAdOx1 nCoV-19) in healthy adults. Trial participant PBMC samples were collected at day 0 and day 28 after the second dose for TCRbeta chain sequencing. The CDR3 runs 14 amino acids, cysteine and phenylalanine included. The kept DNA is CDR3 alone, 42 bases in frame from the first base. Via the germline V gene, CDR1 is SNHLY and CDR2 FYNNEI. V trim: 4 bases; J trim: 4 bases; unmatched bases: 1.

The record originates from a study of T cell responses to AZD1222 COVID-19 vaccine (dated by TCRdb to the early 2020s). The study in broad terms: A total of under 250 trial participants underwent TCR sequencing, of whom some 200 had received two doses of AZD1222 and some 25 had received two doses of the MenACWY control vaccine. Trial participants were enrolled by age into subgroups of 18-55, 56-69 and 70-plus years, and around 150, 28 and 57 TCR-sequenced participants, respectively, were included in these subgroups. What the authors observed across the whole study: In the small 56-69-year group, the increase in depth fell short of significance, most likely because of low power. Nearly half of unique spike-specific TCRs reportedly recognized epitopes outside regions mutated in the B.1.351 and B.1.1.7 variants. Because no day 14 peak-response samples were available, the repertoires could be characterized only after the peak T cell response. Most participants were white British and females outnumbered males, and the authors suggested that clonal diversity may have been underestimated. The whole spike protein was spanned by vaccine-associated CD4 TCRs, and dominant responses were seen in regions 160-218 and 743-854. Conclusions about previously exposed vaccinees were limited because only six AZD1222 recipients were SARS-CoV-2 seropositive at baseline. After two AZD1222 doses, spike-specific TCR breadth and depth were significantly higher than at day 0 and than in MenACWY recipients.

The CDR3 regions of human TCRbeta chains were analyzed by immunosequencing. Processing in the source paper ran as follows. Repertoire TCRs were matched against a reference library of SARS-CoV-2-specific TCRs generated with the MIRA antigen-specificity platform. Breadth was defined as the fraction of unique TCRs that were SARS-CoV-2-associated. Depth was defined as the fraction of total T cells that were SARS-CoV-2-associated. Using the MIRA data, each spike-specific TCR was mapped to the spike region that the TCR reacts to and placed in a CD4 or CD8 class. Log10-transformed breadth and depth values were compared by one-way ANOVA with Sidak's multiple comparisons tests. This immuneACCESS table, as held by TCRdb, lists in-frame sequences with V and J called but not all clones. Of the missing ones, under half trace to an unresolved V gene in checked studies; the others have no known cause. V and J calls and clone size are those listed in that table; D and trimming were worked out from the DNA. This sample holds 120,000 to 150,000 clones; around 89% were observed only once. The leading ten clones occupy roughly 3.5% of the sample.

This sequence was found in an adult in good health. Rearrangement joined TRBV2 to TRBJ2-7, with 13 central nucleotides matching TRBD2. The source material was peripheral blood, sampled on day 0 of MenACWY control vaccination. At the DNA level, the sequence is TGTGCCAGCAGTGGACTAGCGGGGGGTTACGAGCAGTACTTC. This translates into CASSGLAGGYEQYF.